Described below is a single TCR beta chain sequence and its context. No antigen is known for it. TCRdb's table, derived via immunoSEQ multiplex PCR, lists solely in-frame clones and lacks some. The table has under 50,000 clones, around 88% seen once. These data come from a study of OX40 agonist ivuxolimab in advanced cancers. Study-level background: Patients received the agonistic anti-OX40 (CD134) antibody ivuxolimab.

Patients who had autoimmune disease history or got systemic immunosuppression were left out. The study, taken as a whole, reports: CD8+ T cells averaged more expanded clones than CD4+.

The length of the CDR3 is 16 residues. V was shortened by 0 bases and J by 4 bases, with 15 bases between the two germline ends. Germline-derived CDR1 and CDR2 are MRHNA and SNTAGT. This sequence was found in an adult with an advanced solid tumor such as melanoma, head and neck, liver or kidney cancer. The specimen was CD4+ or CD8+ T cells sorted from blood, collected in a trial of the OX40 agonist ivuxolimab. V is TRBV6-4 and J is TRBJ1-1, with D perhaps TRBD1 (6 bases). The CDR3 sequence: CASSDSPRGLVTEAFF. The CDR3 DNA reads as TGTGCCAGCAGTGACTCGCCCAGGGGTCTAGTCACTGAAGCTTTCTTT.